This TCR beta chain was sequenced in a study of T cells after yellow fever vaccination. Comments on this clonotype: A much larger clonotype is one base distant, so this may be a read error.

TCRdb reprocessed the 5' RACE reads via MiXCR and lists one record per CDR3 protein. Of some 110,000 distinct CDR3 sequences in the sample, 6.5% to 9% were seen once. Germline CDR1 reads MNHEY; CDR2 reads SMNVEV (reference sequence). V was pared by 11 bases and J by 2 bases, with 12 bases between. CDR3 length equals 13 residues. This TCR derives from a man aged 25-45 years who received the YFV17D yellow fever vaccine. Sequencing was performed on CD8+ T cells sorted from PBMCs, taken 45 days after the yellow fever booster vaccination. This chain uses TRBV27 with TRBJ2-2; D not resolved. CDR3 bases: TGTGCCTCATCCAACGCCAACACCGGGGAGCTGTTTTTT. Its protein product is CASSNANTGELFF.